Here is one TCR beta chain with its context. This clone was seen just once. Its specific antigen is unknown. No base-level quality is on record; no much larger clone is a single base apart. Receptor libraries were prepared by the immunoSEQ multiplex PCR assay. For the multiplex PCR, a mixture combining 60 forward primers for TCR Vbeta segments and 13 reverse primers for TCR Jbeta segments was used. The CDR3 region of rearranged TCR beta genes was amplified from genomic DNA by a multiplex PCR assay. Amplified TCR beta libraries were sequenced as 87-base-pair reads on the Illumina HiSeq System. As for the authors' bioinformatics: A later analysis tallied 70 million to 100 million unique TCR beta chains across the 610 or so repertoires, and about 10 million of those chains were shared by two or more donors. Raw reads were error-corrected and collapsed into unique sequences with a nearest-neighbor algorithm that merged closely related sequences to remove PCR and sequencing errors. To assign V, D and J gene segments, CDR3 sequences were aligned to IMGT reference sequences. For a sequence to be retained, a match of at least six nucleotides was required to both a V gene segment and a J gene segment. A rearrangement was called productive if the CDR3 had no stop codons and remained in frame with V and J, and every other rearrangement was called non-productive. Following IMGT convention, CDR3 was defined as the stretch from the second conserved V-encoded cysteine to the conserved J-encoded phenylalanine. The earlier analysis of 550 to 650 of the donors excluded any sequence lacking an unambiguous match to a single V gene segment. An earlier analysis of several hundred of the donors called V segments functional above 56.7% productive rearrangements and segregating when the between-donor standard deviation exceeded 5%. A statistical classification framework was built to diagnose cytomegalovirus status from the catalog of TCR beta chain sequences. In a later analysis, V and J genes were assigned by comparing TCR nucleotide sequences against IMGT/GENE-DB human TR gene sequences. The TCRdist pipeline was used in a later analysis to assign CDR3 sequences and most-parsimonious VDJ recombination scenarios. In a later analysis, each TCR beta chain was defined by its CDR3 amino acid sequence together with its V-gene family, and reads without a unique V-gene family were excluded. In a later analysis, a few hundred highly shared, low-generation-probability nucleotide sequences were removed to address suspected cross-contamination and a sequencing artifact. For each public chain, a later analysis derived a clonal expansion index from normalized ranks of inferred template counts within each repertoire. In a later analysis, generation probabilities were computed using a VDJ recombination model fitted to out-of-frame rearrangements, and the results were checked against IGoR. In a later analysis, hypergeometric tests were used to score TCR-TCR, TCR-HLA and TCR-CMV co-occurrence, with a repertoire-size bias correction applied to TCR pairs. A later analysis estimated false discovery rates by permuting HLA or CMV assignments 20 times. In a later analysis, co-occurring TCRs were grouped using DBSCAN, and TCRdist sequence similarity was added for clustering within HLA-allele-positive subsets. For co-occurrence clustering, repertoires with fewer than 30,000 or more than 120,000 public chains were excluded, along with a handful of repertoires with anomalous nucleotide sharing. Entries here come from immuneACCESS through TCRdb and include only in-frame sequences with V and J called. Some clones fail to appear in such tables; in the studies checked, an unresolved V gene covers under half of the shortfall, and the cause of the remainder is unknown. D and trimming come from the DNA, and the V and J calls and clone size come from that table. The sample table contains around 140,000 clones; only one count was recorded for more than 75% of them. The ten largest clones add up to roughly 0.99% of the sample.

From the cysteine up to the phenylalanine, the CDR3 has a length of 14 residues. Only CDR3 DNA is held: 42 bases, read in frame from base 1. The V end loses 5 bases and the J end loses 2 bases, and a stretch of 13 bases separates them. For CDR1 and CDR2, the germline V gene (reference sequence) lists MNHEY and SMNVEV. This record comes from a study of cytomegalovirus exposure and HLA in healthy donors (dated by TCRdb to about 2017). A note on the overall study: In an earlier analysis of some 550 of the donors, about 270 Gb of sequence data and some 100 million unique TCR beta sequences from 150 million to 200 million T cells were reported. Donor age, sex, ethnicity and CMV serostatus were compiled alongside the repertoire data. A later analysis re-examined previously published TCR beta repertoires from roughly 720 donors and added high-resolution HLA genotyping to investigate patterns of TCR occurrence. Typing coverage differed by locus: A, B, C, DRB1 and DQB1 were typed in roughly 620-630 donors, DQA1 in about 560, DPA1 in around 580, and DPB1 in 472. Besides the first cohort of roughly 700 subjects, a separate validation cohort made up of some 110 different subjects was used. In the later analysis, no new phenotypic data were used to find candidate immune exposures; instead, reliance was placed on TCR beta sequences and their occurrence across donors. Class I and class II HLA loci were covered by the typing at four-digit resolution. Four or five DR-DQ haplotypes were handled as single units for association and clustering because linkage in the cohort was strong. The study combined high-throughput TCR immunosequencing, statistical association of individual TCRs with disease status, and machine learning to predict cytomegalovirus infection status. An earlier analysis of several hundred of the donors applied high-throughput TCR beta sequencing to assess whether each TCR beta V gene segment acted as functional or pseudogenic. An early release covering roughly 640 HLA-typed donors comprised approximately 300 gigabases of sequencing data and about 90 million unique TCR sequences. A later genetic analysis took genome-wide SNP genotypes for about 60% of the roughly 670 donors and used that subset as a discovery cohort. The T cell repertoires of around 730 subjects were profiled by immunosequencing and related to cytomegalovirus serostatus. The genetic ancestry cluster associated with self-reported Caucasian donors included about four fifths of the roughly 400 genotyped donors. The study aimed to test whether cataloging public T cell receptors could reveal signatures of past pathogen exposure. Across about 380 genotyped donors of the cohort, an average of roughly 230,000 unique TCR beta nucleotide sequences per donor were sequenced, and roughly a sixth of those sequences were non-productive. All discovery cohort repertoires had been generated using a single sequencing platform.

In total, 600 or so healthy bone marrow donors made up the cohort. At the time of sampling, every cohort member was nominally healthy, though immune exposures that went unrecorded were likely present. The donor was CMV seronegative and was included in the group of several hundred seronegative cohort members. Each donor provided a peripheral blood sample, and peripheral blood mononuclear cells were used for TCR beta sequencing. Genomic DNA extraction from the blood cell samples was performed with the Qiagen DNeasy Blood Extraction Kit. Paper-wide results and their limitations: Because HLA typing was missing for some donors at each locus, association tests included only the typed subset. Three of the identified cytomegalovirus-associated TCR beta chains were confirmed in vitro to be specific for cytomegalovirus antigens. Broadly in line with IMGT annotations, most TCR beta V segments showed up in productive rearrangements about 87% or about 30% of the time in an earlier analysis of approximately 600 of the donors. A cluster of highly shared sequence variants was judged likely to represent a technical artifact of the sequencing pipeline. A later analysis reported that several top co-occurrence clusters appeared linked to parvovirus B19, influenza, CMV and Epstein-Barr virus. A later genetic analysis associated a missense DCLRE1C variant with V-gene and J-gene trimming of TCR beta chains, and an independent cohort replicated the association. Most TCR sequences were observed very rarely across donors, whereas some public TCRs were present in many individuals. In a later genetic analysis, fewer N-insertions in productive TCRs were reported among donors in an Asian-associated ancestry cluster than the roughly 700-donor mean. Immune exposure information for the cohort was limited to CMV serostatus. Some IMGT-functional V segments, including TRBV6-2 and TRBV6-3, could not be told apart with the 87-base-pair reads, so those segments were excluded. A further reported finding was that TCR beta sequences accurately predicted the HLA-A and HLA-B alleles for most subjects in the first cohort. Correlated functional status among segregating V segments might be attributable to linkage disequilibrium, but an unknown experimental factor could not be ruled out. In a later analysis, 16,951 TCR beta sequences were associated with specific HLA alleles at a false discovery rate of 0.05. In both the original and validation cohorts, the classifier was reported to diagnose cytomegalovirus status with high specificity and sensitivity. A total of about 150 TCR beta chains were listed by the study as associated with cytomegalovirus. Most CMV-associated TCR beta chains appeared to be HLA-restricted in a later analysis, and the HLA associations seemed to be driven largely by CMV exposure. Only TCR beta chains were sequenced in this cohort, and the absence of alpha or paired-chain data limited detectable features. The presence/absence analyses assumed that sequencing depth was roughly uniform across donors, and that assumption may not be true. Because counts were too low, some 17 rarely observed V segments, including chromosome 9 orphons, were excluded from the earlier analysis of a few hundred of the donors. The authors suggested that the approach could potentially be generalized to other disease states and immunological phenotypes. Compared with equally common non-associated chains, HLA-associated TCR beta chains in a later analysis were more clonally expanded and had lower generation probabilities. In a later analysis, TCR association rates were found to vary across HLA loci, with the most associated TCRs seen for DRB1 alleles and the fewest for HLA-C alleles. When HLA alleles, especially DR and DQ, strongly co-occurred, attributing TCR associations to individual alleles was difficult.

The rearrangement combines TRBV27 with TRBJ2-7, and the D gene may be TRBD1, 5 bases matching. The TCR was taken from a male donor in good health and CMV-seronegative. Source material: PBMCs. CDR3 loop: CASSPETATYEQYF. The DNA sequence is as follows: TGTGCCAGCAGTCCAGAGACAGCTACCTACGAGCAGTACTTC.